The 21 T cell receptor beta chains reported below all come from one sample, sequenced in a study of cytomegalovirus exposure and HLA in healthy donors. The PCR ran on 60 Vbeta and 13 Jbeta primers. Sequenced by immunoSEQ multiplex PCR; TCRdb stores in-frame clones only, minus some. The sample shows tens of thousands of clones, about 77% of them seen only once. The sequencing input was PBMCs. These receptors came from a male donor in good health and CMV-seropositive.

Concerning this clone itself: Germline and junction disagree at one end, which may indicate a read error. The chain couples TRBV5-1 to TRBJ2-7; TRBD2 matches 8 bases. Germline V lookup: CDR1 SGHRS, CDR2 YFSETQ. The CDR3 contains 17 residues. CDR3 bases: TGCGGCAGCAGCTCCCAGGGGCGCGGGAGGACCTCCTACGAGCAGTACTTC. Translating it yields CGSSSQGRGRTSYEQYF.

This chain connects TRBV5-1 to TRBJ2-5, with 11 bases matching TRBD2. Germline values: CDR1 SGHRS, CDR2 YFSETQ. CDR3 length equals 15 residues. The junction had 7 bases not matched to a gene; V was cut back by 4 bases and J by 5 bases. The CDR3 reads CASSASSGRAETQYF. The CDR3 DNA is TGCGCCAGCAGCGCCAGTAGCGGGAGGGCGGAGACCCAGTACTTC.

V gene TRBV9 combines with J gene TRBJ1-1; 8 bases align to TRBD1. The V gene's germline CDR1 is SGDLS and CDR2 YYNGEE. This CDR3 region has 14 residues. V gave up 6 bases and J gave up 1 base; unmatched junction bases: 5. CDR3: CASNRQGTNTEAFF. The CDR3 nucleotides read TGTGCCAGCAATCGACAGGGGACGAACACTGAAGCTTTCTTT.

This clone showed up just a few times. The chain is built from TRBV6-5 and TRBJ2-1; 13 bases fit TRBD2. Per germline, CDR1 MNHEY and CDR2 SVGAGI. The CDR3 totals 15 residues. J gave up 12 bases and V 7 bases, and 12 bases lay outside the gene matches. In nucleotides, the CDR3 is TGTGCCAGCAAGATCGGACTAGCGGGAGTAGTATGGCAGTTCTTC. Translation gives CASKIGLAGVVWQFF.

The chain joins TRBV19 to TRBJ2-7, with 10 bases fitting TRBD2. The CDR3 totals 15 residues. Losses at the gene ends were 1 base for V and 4 bases for J; bases not matched to a gene: 4. Germline V CDR1 and CDR2: LNHDA, SQIVND (reference sequence). CDR3 nucleotide sequence: TGTGCCAGTAGTATAGTTCCTAGCGGGAGTTACGAGCAGTACTTC. This translates into CASSIVPSGSYEQYF. Based on the CDR3 plus reference TRBV19 and TRBJ2-7, the full variable domain is DGGITQSPKYLFRKEGQNVTLSCEQNLNHDAMYWYRQDPGQGLRLIYYSQIVNDFQKGDIAEGYSVSREKKESFPLTVTSAQKNPTAFYLCASSIVPSGSYEQYFGPGTRLTVT.

CDR3 DNA sequence: TGTGCCAGCAGCACGACTAGCGGGAGCTCCTACAATGAGCAGTTCTTC. Its protein is CASSTTSGSSYNEQFF. The J gene is TRBJ2-1, the V gene TRBV13; 12 bases line up with TRBD2. Germline V gives CDR1 PRHDT, CDR2 FYEKMQ (reference sequence). V shed 5 bases, J shed 0 bases, and the junction held 2 bases outside the gene matches. The CDR3 totals 16 residues.

The chain links TRBV19 to TRBJ2-1; tentatively, D is TRBD1 (6 bases). With 6 bases removed from V and 12 bases from J, the gap between germline ends came to 18 bases. CDR1 LNHDA and CDR2 SQIVND come from the germline V gene (reference sequence). The CDR3 extends over 13 amino acids. DNA of the CDR3: TGTGCCAGTAGCGCAGGGGTGATAGGGGCGCAGTTCTTC. This gives the protein CASSAGVIGAQFF.

The chain employs TRBV27 and TRBJ2-3, with 8 bases lining up with TRBD2. V gave up 3 bases and J gave up 1 base; unmatched junction bases: 6. The germline V gene encodes CDR1 MNHEY and CDR2 SMNVEV (reference sequence). This CDR3 has 16 residues. DNA of the CDR3: TGTGCCAGCAGTTTCTTATGGCGGGAGGGCACAGATACGCAGTATTTT. Encoded protein: CASSFLWREGTDTQYF.

This rearrangement joins TRBV28 to TRBJ1-2; 9 bases agree with TRBD1. The J segment lost 4 bases and the V segment lost 4 bases, leaving 4 bases of the junction unmatched. The CDR3 extends over 14 amino acids. Germline V gene sequence: CDR1 MDHEN, CDR2 SYDVKM. The chain's CDR3 is CASSYTGGGYGYTF. DNA for the CDR3: TGTGCCAGCAGTTACACAGGGGGCGGCTATGGCTACACCTTC.

The chain uses TRBV2 and TRBJ2-1; 12 bases agree with TRBD2. Germline-derived CDR1 and CDR2 are SNHLY and FYNNEI. The length of the CDR3 is 14 residues. With V trimmed by 7 bases and J by 6 bases, 4 bases remained unmatched. The CDR3 spells CASIGLAGRNEQFF. The CDR3 DNA sequence: TGTGCCAGCATCGGACTAGCGGGACGCAATGAGCAGTTCTTC.

This chain connects TRBV11-2 to TRBJ2-7; 8 bases fit TRBD1. This CDR3 comprises 15 residues. The V gene end was trimmed by 0 bases and the J gene end by 3 bases; junction bases not matched to a gene: 4. CDR1 SGHAT and CDR2 FQNNGV come from the germline V gene. CDR3 residues: CASSLEAGGDYEQYF. The DNA for the CDR3 is TGTGCCAGCAGCTTAGAGGCAGGGGGCGACTACGAGCAGTACTTC.

The chain combines TRBV5-1 with TRBJ2-5; D might be TRBD1 (6 bases). V lost 0 bases and J lost 4, with 13 bases in between. The germline V gene encodes CDR1 SGHRS and CDR2 YFSETQ. CDR3 length: 15 residues. This CDR3 reads CASSLGNREGETQYF. CDR3 sequence (DNA): TGCGCCAGCAGCTTGGGGAACAGGGAAGGAGAGACCCAGTACTTC.

J is TRBJ1-5 and V is TRBV19; 7 bases align to TRBD1. Germline V lookup: CDR1 LNHDA, CDR2 SQIVND (reference sequence). The CDR3 runs to 15 residues. J was trimmed by 0 bases and V by 5 bases; bases with no gene match: 4. The CDR3 coding sequence is TGTGCCAGTAGTCGTACAGGGGTTAGCAATCAGCCCCAGCATTTT. This codes for CASSRTGVSNQPQHF.

The rearrangement links TRBV5-1 to TRBJ2-3; 8 nucleotides line up with TRBD1. The trim removed 0 bases at V and 5 bases at J, leaving 8 bases unmatched. Germline values: CDR1 SGHRS, CDR2 YFSETQ. This CDR3 comprises 16 residues. The CDR3 bases are TGCGCCAGCAGCTTGGCCAATCACAGGGGGGTAGATACGCAGTATTTT. Its translation is CASSLANHRGVDTQYF.

This clone is medium-sized in the sample. The rearrangement joins TRBV2 to TRBJ2-7; 7 bases map to TRBD1. Germline CDR1 reads SNHLY; CDR2 reads FYNNEI. V lost 6 bases and J lost 6; bases outside the gene matches: 11. The CDR3 is made up of 14 amino acids. The CDR3 DNA follows: TGTGCCAGCAGGGAACAGGGGCCTTCTCCCGAGCAGTACTTC. Protein: CASREQGPSPEQYF.

This clone was detected only once. The chain links TRBV30 to TRBJ2-3, with TRBD2 matching over 11 bases. Germline CDR1 reads GTSNPN; CDR2 reads SVGIG (reference sequence). The CDR3 length is 15 residues. J gave up 4 bases and V 3 bases, and 6 bases lay outside the gene matches. CDR3 DNA sequence: TGTGCCTGGAGCCTACTAGCGGGAGTACCAGATACGCAGTATTTT. Amino acids: CAWSLLAGVPDTQYF.

This chain links TRBV7-2 with TRBJ2-1; 8 nucleotides match TRBD2. J lost 4 bases, V lost 3 bases, and 5 bases had no gene match. The CDR3 consists of 15 residues. Germline-derived CDR1 and CDR2 are SGHTA and FQGNSA. This CDR3 is CASSLSSGIYNEQFF. The CDR3 coding sequence is TGTGCCAGCAGCTTGAGTAGCGGGATATACAATGAGCAGTTCTTC.

This chain connects TRBV9 to TRBJ2-1; 11 bases line up with TRBD2. V lost 7 bases to trimming and J lost 1 base; unmatched junction nucleotides: 13. CDR3 size: 18 residues. In germline, CDR1 is SGDLS, CDR2 YYNGEE. CDR3 DNA sequence: TGTGCCAGCGCCACCGGGACTAGCGGCCTCGAATCCTACAATGAGCAGTTCTTC. This encodes CASATGTSGLESYNEQFF.

The chain is built from TRBV4-1 and TRBJ2-3, with D possibly matching TRBD1 (5 bases). The CDR3 has 13 residues. Trimming took off 5 bases at V and 5 bases at J, with 11 bases between the two ends. CDR1 MGHRA and CDR2 YSYEKL come from the germline V gene. This chain's CDR3 is CASSTQGEDTQYF. CDR3 sequence (DNA): TGCGCCAGCAGCACGCAGGGTGAAGATACGCAGTATTTT.

V gene TRBV19 combines with J gene TRBJ2-5; no clear D. The J call is uncertain, as TRBJ2-7 better fits the DNA end. The CDR3 consists of 15 residues. Germline assignment: CDR1 LNHDA and CDR2 SQIVND (reference sequence). CDR3 loop: CASSIDAYLSYEQYF. The CDR3 coding sequence is TGTGCCAGTAGTATAGATGCATATCTATCCTACGAGCAGTACTTC.

The chain employs TRBV4-2 and TRBJ1-2, with 11 bases that match TRBD1. This CDR3 spans 15 amino acids. The trim removed 0 bases at V and 8 bases at J, leaving 5 bases unmatched. The germline gives CDR1 LGHNA, CDR2 YNFKEQ. The CDR3 coding sequence is TGTGCCAGCAGCCAAGATAGGGACAGGGGGAACGGCTACACCTTC. It encodes CASSQDRDRGNGYTF.